This T cell receptor beta chain was retrieved from a study of shared clonotypes between healthy human individuals. Study-wide context: Aged 18 to 49, the donors were a couple of women and a few men.

Sequencing was at deep level. The table came from immunoSEQ multiplex PCR; TCRdb's copy has only in-frame clones and leaves some out. Of 100,000 or so clones in the sample, around 47% were seen once. The V end was cut by 3 bases, the J end by 3 bases, with 11 bases between. Germline CDR1 MDHEN, CDR2 SYDVKM. The CDR3 spans 14 residues. Study-wide results and limits: Blood was the sole source, and tissue repertoires probably differ.

Of note for this clone: Its specificity is unknown.

Donors included only healthy HIV-negative adults lacking recent acute infections or vaccinations. The chain is built from TRBV28 and TRBJ1-2, with no clear D. Specimen: PBMCs. This TCR was sampled from a woman aged 40-49 years in good health. Some clones in this sample may be carry-over from other donors' samples. The CDR3 protein is CASSFRGGHYGYTF. The CDR3 bases are TGTGCCAGCAGTTTTCGGGGTGGGCACTATGGCTACACCTTC.